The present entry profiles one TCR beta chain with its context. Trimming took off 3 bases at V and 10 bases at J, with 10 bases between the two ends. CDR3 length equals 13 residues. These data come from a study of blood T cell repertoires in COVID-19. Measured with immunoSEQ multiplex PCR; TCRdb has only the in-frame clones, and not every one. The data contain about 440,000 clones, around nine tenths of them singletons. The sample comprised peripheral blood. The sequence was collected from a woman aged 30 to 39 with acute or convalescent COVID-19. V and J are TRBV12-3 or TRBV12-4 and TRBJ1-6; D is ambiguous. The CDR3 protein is CASSFAGESPLHF. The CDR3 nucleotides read TGTGCCAGCAGTTTTGCGGGTGAATCACCCCTCCACTTT.